The 19 T cell receptor beta chains given below trace back to one sample, sequenced in a study of blood T cell repertoires in COVID-19. The repertoire was sequenced with immunoSEQ multiplex PCR; TCRdb's copy has only in-frame clones and lacks some. This sample yields some 100,000 clones, of which roughly 90% are seen a single time; around 3.4% belongs to the top ten. Sequenced: peripheral blood. The receptors shown here come from a woman aged 70-85 years with acute or convalescent COVID-19.

The chain has TRBV5-1 and TRBJ1-5, with D uncertain. Trimming removed 0 bases from V and 4 bases from J, with 5 bases in between. The CDR3 covers 13 residues. Germline-derived CDR1 and CDR2 are SGHRS and YFSETQ. The CDR3 sequence is CASSLALNQPQHF. CDR3 coding DNA: TGCGCCAGCAGCTTGGCCTTGAATCAGCCCCAGCATTTT.

The J gene is TRBJ1-6, the V gene TRBV6-6; TRBD1 is a possible D gene (5 bases). The V and J ends lost 6 bases and 8 bases respectively, with 17 bases between them. Germline CDR1 reads MNHNY; CDR2 reads SVGAGI (reference sequence). The CDR3 covers 15 residues. The CDR3 DNA follows: TGTGCCAGCAGGCAGGGTCTCGGGTACGATTCACCCCTCCACTTT. Its protein is CASRQGLGYDSPLHF.

Turning to this clone: Other DNA sequences in this specimen translate into the identical CDR3. The V call is TRBV6-5, the J call TRBJ1-1, with no clear D. Germline V lookup: CDR1 MNHEY, CDR2 SVGAGI. CDR3 length equals 11 residues. Trimming removed 6 bases at V and 3 bases at J, with 5 bases between. The CDR3 is CASREDTEAFF. CDR3 sequence (DNA): TGTGCCAGCAGAGAGGACACTGAAGCTTTCTTT.

The chain combines TRBV2 with TRBJ1-2, with 12 positions matching TRBD1. This CDR3 is 17 amino acids long. V lost 8 bases to trimming and J lost 5 bases; unmatched junction nucleotides: 15. The germline gives CDR1 SNHLY, CDR2 FYNNEI. CDR3 sequence reads: CASLAPGQGALTYGYTF. DNA for the CDR3: TGTGCCAGCTTGGCCCCGGGACAGGGGGCGCTGACTTATGGCTACACCTTC.

This clone has more than one count but fewer than ten. The V and J genes are TRBV5-1 and TRBJ2-3; D is uncertain. Germline CDR1 and CDR2: SGHRS and YFSETQ. Trimming took 2 bases from V and 6 from J, leaving 13 bases between them. The CDR3 has 14 amino acids. CDR3 residues: CASSFAAWLDTQYF. CDR3 nucleotides: TGCGCCAGCAGCTTTGCGGCTTGGCTTGATACGCAGTATTTT.

The gene calls are TRBV19 and TRBJ1-5; a possible D gene is TRBD1 (6 bases). The CDR3 runs to 15 residues. V lost 9 bases to trimming and J lost 0 bases, with 15 bases between them. Germline loops: CDR1 LNHDA, CDR2 SQIVND (reference sequence). The CDR3 sequence: CASRFTGNSNQPQHF. The CDR3 region has the DNA TGTGCCAGCCGGTTTACAGGGAATAGCAATCAGCCCCAGCATTTT.

Here the CDR3 DNA reads TGTGCCAGCAGCTGGACAGATAATTCACCCCTCCACTTT. This gives the protein CASSWTDNSPLHF. The chain uses TRBV5-4 and TRBJ1-6; tentatively, D is TRBD1 (6 bases). V was cut by 3 bases and J by 5 bases, with 6 bases left in between. CDR3 length: 13 residues. Per germline, CDR1 SGHNT and CDR2 YYREEE (reference sequence). Based on the CDR3 plus reference TRBV5-4 and TRBJ1-6, the full variable domain is ETGVTQSPTHLIKTRGQQVTLRCSSQSGHNTVSWYQQALGQGPQFIFQYYREEENGRGNFPPRFSGLQFPNYSSELNVNALELDDSALYLCASSWTDNSPLHFGNGTRLTVT.

This chain joins TRBV20-1 and TRBJ1-1; 7 bases match TRBD1. This CDR3 has 14 residues. In germline, CDR1 is DFQATT, CDR2 SNEGSKA (reference sequence). V gave up 3 bases and J gave up 0 bases; unmatched junction bases: 4. CDR3 sequence: CSASGDRVNTEAFF. The CDR3 DNA follows: TGCAGTGCTAGTGGGGACAGAGTGAACACTGAAGCTTTCTTT.

This chain links TRBV19 with TRBJ1-5, with no clear D. This CDR3 spans 15 amino acids. CDR1 and CDR2 from the germline V gene are LNHDA and SQIVND (reference sequence). The V end lost 0 bases, the J end lost 9 bases, and 15 bases lay between the germline ends. The CDR3 nucleotides read TGTGCCAGTAGTATAGATTTGGCAGCCCGGGGGCCCCAGCATTTT. Amino acid sequence: CASSIDLAARGPQHF.

V and J are TRBV3-1 (or the pseudogene TRBV3-2) and TRBJ2-7; TRBD2 aligns across 11 bases. From germline, CDR1 is LGHDT and CDR2 YNNKEL (reference sequence). Losses at the gene ends were 1 base for V and 3 bases for J; bases not matched to a gene: 5. This CDR3 spans 16 amino acids. This chain's CDR3 is CASSQGLTSGSYEQYF. CDR3 sequence (DNA): TGTGCCAGCAGCCAAGGTCTTACTAGCGGGAGCTACGAGCAGTACTTC.

The chain is built from TRBV19 and TRBJ2-7; 8 nucleotides match TRBD1. The CDR3 contains 16 residues. Trimming took 7 bases from V and 7 from J; bases not matched to a gene: 18. Germline CDR1 and CDR2: LNHDA and SQIVND (reference sequence). The CDR3 is CASTLTPRQGTGEQYF. The CDR3 nucleotides read TGTGCCAGTACCCTCACCCCTCGACAGGGGACGGGGGAGCAGTACTTC.

The chain recombines TRBV5-1 with TRBJ1-4, with 7 bases lining up with TRBD1. Trimming took 4 bases from V and 7 from J; bases not matched to a gene: 10. Looked up from germline, CDR1 is SGHRS and CDR2 is YFSETQ. This CDR3 contains 15 residues. In DNA, the CDR3 is TGCGCCAGCAGCAAACTGACAGGGTCTGGTGAAAAACTGTTTTTT. Its translation is CASSKLTGSGEKLFF. The full variable domain, rest sourced from reference TRBV5-1 and TRBJ1-4, is KAGVTQTPRYLIKTRGQQVTLSCSPISGHRSVSWYQQTPGQGLQFLFEYFSETQRNKGNFPGRFSGRQFSNSRSEMNVSTLELGDSALYLCASSKLTGSGEKLFFGSGTQLSVL.

CDR3 in DNA: TGTGCCAGCACCTCAAGGCGGACATTTAGCTATTCACCCCTCCACTTT. Protein: CASTSRRTFSYSPLHF. The chain has TRBV2 and TRBJ1-6; the D gene is possibly TRBD1 (5 bases). Germline V CDR1 and CDR2: SNHLY, FYNNEI. V was cut by 7 bases and J by 8 bases, with 21 bases left in between. The CDR3 spans 16 residues.

V usage is TRBV7-2 and J usage is TRBJ2-2; TRBD1 matches at 9 bases. V dropped 7 bases and J dropped 5; count of bases not matched to a gene: 8. The germline gives CDR1 SGHTA, CDR2 FQGNSA. This CDR3 is 15 amino acids long. CDR3 sequence reads: CASTPNRGRTGELFF. Here the CDR3 DNA reads TGTGCCAGCACCCCGAACAGGGGGCGGACCGGGGAGCTGTTTTTT.

This sequence joins TRBV27 and TRBJ1-1, with D possibly TRBD1 on 6 matching bases. Germline V CDR1 and CDR2: MNHEY, SMNVEV (reference sequence). The CDR3 is 14 amino acids. V lost 3 bases and J 1 base, leaving 9 bases between the germline ends. The CDR3 protein is CASSLGARNTEAFF. The CDR3 nucleotides read TGTGCCAGCAGTTTGGGGGCTAGGAACACTGAAGCTTTCTTT.

V gene TRBV5-1 combines with J gene TRBJ2-7, with 8 bases aligning to TRBD1. The CDR3 is 12 residues long. V was clipped by 4 bases and J by 6 bases; unmatched bases: 3. CDR1 and CDR2 from the germline V gene are SGHRS and YFSETQ. The CDR3 DNA is TGCGCCAGCAGCACGGACAGGGCCGAGCAGTACTTC. Amino acids: CASSTDRAEQYF.

The rearrangement links TRBV2 to TRBJ1-3; possibly TRBD1 for D (5 bases). V was pared by 3 bases and J by 7 bases, with 13 bases between. Looked up from germline, CDR1 is SNHLY and CDR2 is FYNNEI. CDR3 length equals 14 residues. CDR3 sequence: CASSERGIWNTIYF. The CDR3 nucleotides are TGTGCCAGCAGTGAGCGGGGCATCTGGAACACCATATATTTT.

CDR3 region: CATSDTQGAGSNQPQHF. CDR3 nucleotides: TGTGCCACCAGTGATACTCAGGGGGCTGGGAGCAATCAGCCCCAGCATTTT. This chain connects TRBV24-1 to TRBJ1-5; 8 bases fit TRBD1. Trimming took 3 bases from V and 1 from J; bases not matched to a gene: 7. From germline, CDR1 is KGHDR and CDR2 SFDVKD. CDR3 size: 17 residues.

This chain uses TRBV5-1 with TRBJ1-1, with a tentative D call TRBD1 (6 bases). The CDR3 runs 13 residues. V lost 2 bases and J 4 bases, leaving 9 bases between the germline ends. The germline CDR1 and CDR2 sequences are SGHRS and YFSETQ. The CDR3 nucleotides read TGCGCCAGCAGCTTAGGGGGTTTCACTGAAGCTTTCTTT. It codes for CASSLGGFTEAFF.